The 26 T cell receptor beta chains below come from one sample, sequenced in a study of T cell repertoires in cytomegalovirus infection. A single record per CDR3 protein comes from TCRdb applying MiXCR to the reads. The table includes 650,000 to 900,000 distinct CDR3 sequences, about 29% detected once. The antigens these receptors bind are not known. Source: cultured CD8+ T cells from PBMCs, taken from culture after CMV antigen stimulation. These TCRs come from a human donor in good health (CMV status not recorded). Some clones in this sample may be carry-over from other donors' samples.

Worth noting for this clonotype: At one end, the junction sequence differs from germline, possibly due to a read error. V usage is TRBV7-9 and J usage is TRBJ1-5, with D unresolved. This CDR3 has 16 residues. CDR1 is SEHNR and CDR2 is FQNEAQ in the germline V gene (reference sequence). CDR3 loop: CASSIADPAGNQPQHF. Here the CDR3 DNA reads TGTGCCAGCAGCATAGCCGACCCTGCGGGCAATCAGCCCCAGCATTTT.

This clonotype was seen many times. V usage is TRBV6-6 and J usage is TRBJ1-2, with D hard to call. This CDR3 is built from 13 residues. Germline V gene lookup returns CDR1 MNHNY and CDR2 SVGAGI (reference sequence). Trimming removed 5 bases at V and 2 bases at J, with 9 bases between. CDR3 sequence reads: CASSPGHNYGYTF. In nucleotides, the CDR3 is TGTGCCAGCAGTCCGGGCCACAACTATGGCTACACCTTC.

J is TRBJ2-3 and V is TRBV19; no reliable D call. Germline V CDR1 and CDR2: LNHDA, SQIVND (reference sequence). The V end lost 4 bases, the J end lost 1 base, and 9 bases lay between the germline ends. The CDR3 is 14 residues long. Written as DNA, the CDR3 is TGTGCCAGTAGTACCCCGGGCCGCACAGATACGCAGTATTTT. This translates into CASSTPGRTDTQYF. Full variable domain (remainder filled in from reference TRBV19 and TRBJ2-3): DGGITQSPKYLFRKEGQNVTLSCEQNLNHDAMYWYRQDPGQGLRLIYYSQIVNDFQKGDIAEGYSVSREKKESFPLTVTSAQKNPTAFYLCASSTPGRTDTQYFGPGTRLTVL.

This clonotype was detected only a few times. V and J are TRBV4-1 and TRBJ2-4; TRBD1 matches 8 bases. The CDR3 runs to 17 residues. Per the germline V gene, CDR1 is MGHRA and CDR2 is YSYEKL. The trim removed 0 bases at V and 6 bases at J, leaving 10 bases unmatched. This CDR3 is CASSQEGPGGLGNIQYF. In DNA, the CDR3 is TGCGCCAGCAGCCAAGAAGGGCCAGGGGGCTTGGGAAACATTCAGTACTTC.

As concerns this clonotype: The junction and the germline gene differ at one end; a read error may be behind it. This chain uses TRBV4-1 with TRBJ1-4; D gene unclear. There are 17 residues in the CDR3. Germline CDR1 reads MGHRA; CDR2 reads YSYEKL. The CDR3: CASSQDRARQLNEKLFF. CDR3 DNA sequence: TGTGCCAGCAGCCAAGATAGGGCGCGGCAGCTTAATGAAAAACTGTTTTTT.

The chain employs TRBV12-3 or TRBV12-4 and TRBJ1-1, with a weak D call TRBD1 (6 bases). The V end was cut by 3 bases, the J end by 2 bases, with 10 bases between. CDR3 length: 14 amino acids. The CDR3 loop reads CASSLPGENTEAFF. CDR3 DNA sequence: TGTGCCAGCAGTTTGCCAGGGGAAAACACTGAAGCTTTCTTT.

The chain has TRBV19 and TRBJ1-5; 7 positions match TRBD1. The CDR3 totals 13 residues. Trimming cost V 11 bases and J 1 base; bases outside gene matches: 5. From germline, CDR1 is LNHDA and CDR2 SQIVND (reference sequence). The CDR3 bases are TGTGCCTCCAAGGGGGCGAGCAATCAGCCCCAGCATTTT. It yields the protein CASKGASNQPQHF.

This clonotype was detected ten times or more. The chain has TRBV7-2 and TRBJ2-1; 15 nucleotides align to TRBD2. CDR3 size: 19 residues. CDR1 SGHTA and CDR2 FQGNSA come from the germline V gene. Germline trimming cut 1 base from V and 4 bases from J; bases unmatched to any gene: 8. This chain's CDR3 is CASSLVGGTSGGFYNEQFF. CDR3 nucleotides: TGTGCCAGCAGCTTAGTGGGCGGGACTAGCGGGGGGTTTTACAATGAGCAGTTCTTC.

The chain uses TRBV19 and TRBJ2-2; D is undetermined. The germline V gene encodes CDR1 LNHDA and CDR2 SQIVND (reference sequence). CDR3 size: 17 residues. Trimming left V 5 bases short and J 0 bases short, with 16 bases between. The CDR3 region is CASSLSLDGSNTGELFF. Written as DNA, the CDR3 is TGTGCCAGTAGTTTAAGTTTGGACGGATCGAACACCGGGGAGCTGTTTTTT.

In its sample, this clonotype was seen a few times. The V and J genes are TRBV10-3 and TRBJ1-1, with a weak D call TRBD1 (6 bases). The length of the CDR3 is 16 residues. Trimming shortened V by 2 bases and J by 2 bases, and 15 bases separated the two germline ends. Per germline, CDR1 ENHRY and CDR2 SYGVKD. Written as DNA, the CDR3 is TGTGCCATCAGTGAGAGGGGGGACACCTTAAACACTGAAGCTTTCTTT. This codes for CAISERGDTLNTEAFF.

The V gene is TRBV11-2, the J gene TRBJ1-6, with a possible D match to TRBD1 (6 bases). V gave up 9 bases and J gave up 1 base, with 16 bases separating them. From germline, CDR1 is SGHAT and CDR2 FQNNGV. The CDR3 extends over 16 amino acids. The CDR3 region is CARSLKGGSYNSPLHF. CDR3 DNA: TGTGCCAGGAGCCTTAAGGGGGGATCCTATAATTCACCCCTCCACTTT.

The chain has TRBV7-8 and TRBJ1-5; TRBD1 is a possible D gene (5 bases). CDR3 length equals 14 residues. Germline V gene lookup returns CDR1 SGHVS and CDR2 FQNEAQ. V was pared by 5 bases and J by 5 bases, with 13 bases between. The CDR3 coding sequence is TGTGCCAGCAGCCGGGACTCGGACGATCAGCCCCAGCATTTT. Protein: CASSRDSDDQPQHF.

This clonotype appeared many times. The genes are TRBV5-1 and TRBJ1-2, with 8 bases aligning to TRBD1. J lost 6 bases, V lost 2 bases, and 3 bases had no gene match. Germline V lookup: CDR1 SGHRS, CDR2 YFSETQ. The CDR3 contains 13 residues. The CDR3 DNA reads as TGCGCCAGCAGCTTCCGGACAGGGAATGGCTACACCTTC. This codes for CASSFRTGNGYTF.

V usage is TRBV2 and J usage is TRBJ2-2; perhaps TRBD2 as D (6 bases). The CDR3 spans 13 residues. The V end was cut by 11 bases, the J end by 0 bases, with 10 bases between. The V gene's germline CDR1 is SNHLY and CDR2 FYNNEI. CDR3 residues: CAGGTANTGELFF. The CDR3 nucleotides are TGTGCCGGAGGGACCGCGAACACCGGGGAGCTGTTTTTT.

This clonotype was counted a few times. V is TRBV7-3 and J is TRBJ2-5; TRBD1 matches 9 bases. The CDR3 is 15 residues long. J lost 5 bases, V lost 3 bases, and 7 bases had no gene match. CDR1 is SGHTA and CDR2 is FQGTGA in the germline V gene. The CDR3 coding sequence is TGTGCCAGCAGCTTGAACAGGGGGCGTCGGGAGACCCAGTACTTC. Its translation is CASSLNRGRRETQYF.

The chain recombines TRBV7-9 with TRBJ1-5; D unresolved. Between the trimmed V and J ends, which lost 0 bases and 7 bases, there was a span of 7 bases. The germline gives CDR1 SEHNR, CDR2 FQNEAQ (reference sequence). The CDR3 totals 13 residues. CDR3 nucleotide sequence: TGTGCCAGCAGCTTAGCCCGCGAGCAGCCCCAGCATTTT. Translation: CASSLAREQPQHF.

This clonotype occurred a few times. CDR3: CSVPFGEQFF. For the CDR3, the DNA is TGCAGCGTCCCCTTTGGTGAGCAGTTCTTC. The rearrangement uses TRBV29-1 and TRBJ2-1; no clear D. There are 10 residues in the CDR3. V lost 6 bases and J lost 9, with 9 bases in between. Per the germline V gene, CDR1 is SQVTM and CDR2 is ANQGSEA.

V is TRBV7-9 and J is TRBJ1-1; possible D gene TRBD1, 5 bases. The V end lost 4 bases, the J end lost 2 bases, and 14 bases lay between the germline ends. The CDR3 consists of 15 residues. Germline CDR1 SEHNR, CDR2 FQNEAQ (reference sequence). CDR3 nucleotides: TGTGCCAGCAGCTCCGGGACTCCTTTTAACACTGAAGCTTTCTTT. Amino acids: CASSSGTPFNTEAFF. Variable domain in full (rest from reference TRBV7-9 and TRBJ1-1): DTGVSQNPRHKITKRGQNVTFRCDPISEHNRLYWYRQTLGQGPEFLTYFQNEAQLEKSRLLSDRFSAERPKGSFSTLEIQRTEQGDSAMYLCASSSGTPFNTEAFFGQGTRLTVV.

A few counts support this clonotype. The CDR3 nucleotides are TGTGCCATCAGCAACGACCCCCCGACAGTGAACACTGAAGCTTTCTTT. Its translation is CAISNDPPTVNTEAFF. V and J are TRBV10-3 and TRBJ1-1, with D tentatively TRBD1 (5 bases). The CDR3 is 16 residues long. The germline V gene encodes CDR1 ENHRY and CDR2 SYGVKD. V was cut by 6 bases and J by 0 bases, with 17 bases left in between.

This clonotype was picked up many times. The chain uses TRBV6-1 and TRBJ1-2; possibly TRBD1 for D (5 bases). This CDR3 contains 17 residues. Trimming removed 4 bases from V and 4 bases from J, with 22 bases in between. Germline V gene data show CDR1 as MNHNS and CDR2 as SASEGT. In nucleotides, the CDR3 is TGTGCCAGCAGTGCGAGCGCAGGAGAAGGGGAGACCTATGGCTACACCTTC. This translates into CASSASAGEGETYGYTF.

This clonotype has more than one count but fewer than ten. The rearrangement uses TRBV5-8 and TRBJ2-4; a possible D gene is TRBD2 (6 bases). Germline CDR1 SGHTS, CDR2 YDEGEE. With 0 bases removed from V and 6 bases from J, the gap between germline ends came to 10 bases. This CDR3 is 14 amino acids long. The CDR3, as DNA: TGTGCCAGCAGCTTGGCGGAGGGTCCAAACATTCAGTACTTC. As protein: CASSLAEGPNIQYF.

The chain uses TRBV19 and TRBJ2-6; unclear D gene. Germline V gene data show CDR1 as LNHDA and CDR2 as SQIVND (reference sequence). CDR3 size: 12 residues. The V end was cut by 7 bases, the J end by 4 bases, with 5 bases between. The CDR3 loop reads CASIEGANVLTF. The CDR3 DNA is TGTGCCAGTATTGAGGGGGCCAACGTCCTGACTTTC.

This clonotype was observed a handful of times. J is TRBJ2-3 and V is TRBV7-9; D might be TRBD1 (6 bases). The CDR3 contains 17 residues. The germline gives CDR1 SEHNR, CDR2 FQNEAQ (reference sequence). The V and J ends lost 4 bases and 2 bases respectively, with 19 bases between them. The CDR3 reads CASSSASGGGDTDTQYF. The CDR3 nucleotides are TGTGCCAGCAGCTCTGCGAGTGGGGGCGGAGACACAGATACGCAGTATTTT.

This clonotype was found a few times. The chain uses TRBV5-4 and TRBJ2-7; D is ambiguous. The V gene lost 6 bases and the J gene lost 1 base, with 11 bases spanning the gap. Germline CDR1 and CDR2: SGHNT and YYREEE (reference sequence). The CDR3 consists of 13 residues. CDR3 in DNA: TGTGCCAGCAACCGGTTGGGGTCCTACGAGCAGTACTTC. This translates into CASNRLGSYEQYF.

The J gene is TRBJ2-3, the V gene TRBV3-1, with 9 bases aligning to TRBD2. This CDR3 comprises 16 residues. Germline V CDR1 and CDR2: LGHDT, YNNKEL (reference sequence). Trimming removed 3 bases from V and 3 bases from J; junction bases left unmatched: 7. CDR3: CASSQMSGGQTDTQYF. The CDR3 region has the DNA TGTGCCAGCAGCCAGATGAGCGGGGGGCAGACAGATACGCAGTATTTT.

In its sample, this clonotype was seen many times. The chain carries TRBV10-2 and TRBJ1-2; 9 bases are shared with TRBD1. Germline V gene sequence: CDR1 WSHSY, CDR2 SAAADI. Unmatched junction bases numbered 7, after V lost 7 bases and J lost 4 bases. The CDR3 runs to 14 residues. DNA of the CDR3: TGCGCCAGCACCTCGGACAGGGGAGGCTATGGCTACACCTTC. This sequence encodes CASTSDRGGYGYTF.